A selection of T cell receptor beta chains follows, all from one sample in a study of beta chain features in type 1 diabetes. Produced via immunoSEQ multiplex PCR; TCRdb's table is partial and in-frame only. Of more than 550,000 clones in the sample, over 12% were seen once. Sequenced material: naive CD4+ T cells from blood. The receptors shown here come from a man aged 18 to 35 with type 1 diabetes. The CDR3 runs from the conserved cysteine through the conserved F or W. D genes are given only for firm matches. For some rows the clone size is stated as once, few or many, or as a class when expanded; others skip it.

TRBJ2-5,few,TRBD2,TRBV13,TGTGCCAGCAAGCTCCGGGGGGTCCAAGAGACCCAGTACTTC,CASKLRGVQETQYF
TRBJ2-1,few,.,TRBV18,TGTGCCAGCTCACCGAGGCGGTTAACCTACAATGAGCAGTTCTTC,CASSPRRLTYNEQFF
TRBJ2-3,.,TRBD2,TRBV2,TGTGCCAGCAGTGAACTAGCGGGAGGTTCAGGCACAGATACGCAGTATTTT,CASSELAGGSGTDTQYF
TRBJ1-2,few,.,TRBV5-5,TGTGCCAGCAGCTTACGGGAAGCCTATGGCTACACCTTC,CASSLREAYGYTF
TRBJ2-7,.,TRBD2,TRBV9,TGTGCCAGCAGCGTAGAGGTTAGCGGGACCTACGAGCAGTACTTC,CASSVEVSGTYEQYF
TRBJ2-2,few,.,TRBV6-5,TGTGCCAGCAGCTCCGGCGAAGGGCCCGGGGAGCTGTTTTTT,CASSSGEGPGELFF
TRBJ1-1,.,.,TRBV7-2,TGTGCCAGCAGCTTAGCCTTGAACACTGAAGCTTTCTTT,CASSLALNTEAFF
TRBJ1-3,.,TRBD1,TRBV18,TGTGCCAGCTCACCTATACAGGGGGACTCTGGAAACACCATATATTTT,CASSPIQGDSGNTIYF
TRBJ1-2,few,TRBD1,TRBV9,TGTGCCAGCAGCGTTACCCCGGGACAGGGGAACTATGGCTACACCTTC,CASSVTPGQGNYGYTF
TRBJ2-1,.,.,TRBV23-1,TGCGCCAGCAGCCGCCGCCGGGCGACTTCGAGCTTTAATGAGCAGTTCTTC,CASSRRRATSSFNEQFF
TRBJ2-7,.,.,TRBV30,TGTGCCTGGAGTCCACCTGGCAGGGTGGGGGACGAGCAGTACTTC,CAWSPPGRVGDEQYF
TRBJ2-7,.,.,TRBV5-1,TGCGCCAGCAGCCTCCAACAGGGACCCTACGAGCAGTACTTC,CASSLQQGPYEQYF
TRBJ1-5,few,TRBD1,TRBV28,TGTGCCAGCAACAGGGGTCCTCAGCCCCAGCATTTT,CASNRGPQPQHF
TRBJ1-2,few,TRBD1,TRBV10-3,TGTGCCATCAGGGATACAGGGGAGGATGGCTACACCTTC,CAIRDTGEDGYTF
TRBJ2-7,few,.,TRBV11-2,TGTGCCAGCAGCTCAGAACGGGTAGGATCCTACGAGCAGTACTTC,CASSSERVGSYEQYF
TRBJ2-2,.,.,TRBV27,TGTGCCAGCAGACCCGGGGCAGGGGTGAGCGGGGAGCTGTTTTTT,CASRPGAGVSGELFF
TRBJ2-1,.,.,TRBV27,TGTGCCAGCAGTCGGGGGACCTCCTACAATGAGCAGTTCTTC,CASSRGTSYNEQFF
TRBJ2-7,.,.,TRBV11-2,TGTGCCAGCAGCTTAAGGGTTACAAAGGCCTACGAGCAGTACTTC,CASSLRVTKAYEQYF
TRBJ2-5,few,.,TRBV11-2,TGTGCCAGCAGCGGAGGACCCCAAGAGACCCAGTACTTC,CASSGGPQETQYF
TRBJ2-1,few,.,TRBV5-1,TGCGCCAGCAGCTCCGGGACTTCAGAAGGTCATGAGCAGTTCTTC,CASSSGTSEGHEQFF
TRBJ2-7,few,TRBD1,TRBV30,TGTGCCTGGAGTCCCGAAGGGGGCAGGAACGAGCAGTACTTC,CAWSPEGGRNEQYF
TRBJ1-2,.,.,TRBV6-5,TGTGCCAGCAGGATGGATCCTCCGCTCACCTTC,CASRMDPPLTF
TRBJ2-7,.,.,TRBV4-2,TGTGCCAGCAGCCAAGACTTGTCGGGCTACGAGCAGTACTTC,CASSQDLSGYEQYF
TRBJ2-1,.,.,TRBV6-1,TGTGCCAGCAGTCGTACTATACACTCCTACAATGAGCAGTTCTTC,CASSRTIHSYNEQFF
TRBJ2-7,few,TRBD1,TRBV7-2,TGTGCCAGCAGCTCAACAGGGGGCACGGACGAGCAGTACTTC,CASSSTGGTDEQYF
TRBJ2-7,.,.,TRBV7-2,TGTGCCAGCAGCTTAGTAGGGCAGGGGACGTACGAGCAGTACTTC,CASSLVGQGTYEQYF